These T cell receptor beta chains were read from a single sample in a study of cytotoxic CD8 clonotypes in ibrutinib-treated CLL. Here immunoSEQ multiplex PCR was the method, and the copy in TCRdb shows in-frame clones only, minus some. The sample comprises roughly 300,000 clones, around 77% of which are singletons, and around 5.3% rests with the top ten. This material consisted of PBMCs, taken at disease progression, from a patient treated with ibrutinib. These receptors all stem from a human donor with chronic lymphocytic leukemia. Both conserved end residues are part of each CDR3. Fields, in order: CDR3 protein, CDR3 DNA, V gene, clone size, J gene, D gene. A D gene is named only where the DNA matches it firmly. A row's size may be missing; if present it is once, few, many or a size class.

CAIRPGQGDYHTF	TGTGCCATCAGACCGGGACAGGGCGATTACCACACCTTC	TRBV10-3	NA	TRBJ1-2	TRBD1
CASSLDRDHEQYF	TGTGCCAGCAGTTTGGACAGGGACCACGAGCAGTACTTC	TRBV27	NA	TRBJ2-7	TRBD1
CASRAGTYEQYF	TGTGCCAGCAGGGCAGGGACCTACGAGCAGTACTTC	TRBV6-5	few	TRBJ2-7	NA
CASSKVGYMNTEAFF	TGTGCCAGCAGCAAAGTGGGTTACATGAACACTGAAGCTTTCTTT	TRBV7-8	once	TRBJ1-1	NA
CASATRDRDLSYEQYF	TGTGCCAGTGCAACCCGGGACAGGGACCTCTCCTACGAGCAGTACTTC	TRBV19	NA	TRBJ2-7	TRBD1
CASSPGAAGEQYF	TGTGCCAGCAGCCCCGGGGCCGCCGGCGAGCAGTACTTC	TRBV9	NA	TRBJ2-7	NA
CASSDFQGMNTQYF	TGTGCCAGCAGTGACTTCCAGGGGATGAATACGCAGTATTTT	TRBV2	few	TRBJ2-3	NA
CSVEEGVSGNTIYF	TGCAGCGTTGAAGAGGGGGTCTCTGGAAACACCATATATTTT	TRBV29-1	once	TRBJ1-3	NA
CASVLGRNQPQHF	TGTGCCAGCGTGTTAGGCCGCAATCAGCCCCAGCATTTT	TRBV2	few	TRBJ1-5	NA
CASSRGQANTGELFF	TGTGCCAGCAGCCGGGGACAGGCGAACACCGGGGAGCTGTTTTTT	TRBV5-4	NA	TRBJ2-2	TRBD1
CASSLQTGGAGELFF	TGTGCCAGCAGCCTCCAGACAGGGGGCGCCGGGGAGCTGTTTTTT	TRBV7-3	NA	TRBJ2-2	TRBD1
CASSLDWATKLFF	TGCGCCAGCAGCTTGGATTGGGCCACCAAACTGTTTTTT	TRBV5-1	few	TRBJ1-4	NA
CASSARAASGGAGTDTQYF	TGCGCCAGCAGCGCCCGGGCGGCTAGCGGGGGGGCCGGAACAGATACGCAGTATTTT	TRBV5-1	once	TRBJ2-3	TRBD2
CASSPPPGRGTEAFF	TGTGCCAGCTCACCGCCCCCAGGGCGGGGAACTGAAGCTTTCTTT	TRBV18	NA	TRBJ1-1	NA
CASTTSGRADTQYF	TGTGCCAGCACAACTAGCGGGAGAGCAGATACGCAGTATTTT	TRBV28	NA	TRBJ2-3	TRBD2
CASSYGVGGGAEAFF	TGTGCCAGCAGTTACGGGGTAGGTGGTGGGGCTGAAGCTTTCTTT	TRBV6-6	NA	TRBJ1-1	NA
CAISDLAETQETQYF	TGTGCCATCAGTGATTTAGCGGAGACACAAGAGACCCAGTACTTC	TRBV10-3	NA	TRBJ2-5	NA
CASSSRGGLDGLWEQYF	TGTGCCAGCAGCTCCCGCGGGGGGCTAGACGGGCTGTGGGAGCAGTACTTC	TRBV7-8	NA	TRBJ2-7	TRBD2
CASSYRQPQETQYF	TGTGCCAGCAGTTACCGGCAGCCTCAAGAGACCCAGTACTTC	TRBV6-5	NA	TRBJ2-5	NA
CASSYNPPLNTEAFF	TGTGCCAGCAGTTACAATCCACCACTGAACACTGAAGCTTTCTTT	TRBV6-6	NA	TRBJ1-1	NA
CASSEFGDNYEQYF	TGTGCCAGCAGTGAATTCGGGGATAACTACGAGCAGTACTTC	TRBV6-1	NA	TRBJ2-7	NA
CASSLALSGGAVEQYF	TGCGCCAGCAGCTTGGCCCTTAGCGGGGGGGCCGTTGAGCAGTACTTC	TRBV5-1	NA	TRBJ2-7	TRBD2
CASSFLPGLINSGYEQYF	TGCGCCAGCAGCTTCCTACCGGGACTGATCAATTCAGGCTACGAGCAGTACTTC	TRBV5-1	NA	TRBJ2-7	NA
CASSLAGDEQFF	TGTGCCAGCAGTTTGGCGGGCGATGAGCAGTTCTTC	TRBV11-3	NA	TRBJ2-1	NA
CASSLTTGGHGGYTF	TGCGCCAGCAGCTTGACCACAGGGGGTCATGGTGGCTACACCTTC	TRBV5-1	NA	TRBJ1-2	TRBD1
CASSKRGARWNEQFF	TGCGCCAGCAGCAAGCGGGGGGCTCGGTGGAATGAGCAGTTCTTC	TRBV10-2	once	TRBJ2-1	TRBD2
CASSDLGVISTYEQYF	TGTGCCAGCAGCGACCTGGGGGTCATTTCAACCTACGAGCAGTACTTC	TRBV11-1	NA	TRBJ2-7	NA
CASSQGDATRPGYTF	TGTGCCAGCAGCCAAGGGGACGCAACCCGTCCTGGCTACACCTTC	TRBV4-2	once	TRBJ1-2	NA
CASSPPSGSLWGTGELFF	TGTGCCAGCAGCCCCCCTAGCGGGAGTCTGTGGGGCACCGGGGAGCTGTTTTTT	TRBV7-2	NA	TRBJ2-2	TRBD2
CASSLRQGANEQFF	TGTGCCAGCAGCTTAAGACAGGGGGCAAATGAGCAGTTCTTC	TRBV7-3	NA	TRBJ2-1	TRBD1
CASSTPPGGWRGQETQYF	TGTGCCAGTAGTACTCCTCCGGGGGGGTGGCGTGGACAAGAGACCCAGTACTTC	TRBV19	NA	TRBJ2-5	TRBD2
CASTPGSGYTDTQYF	TGTGCCAGTACCCCCGGGTCTGGATACACAGATACGCAGTATTTT	TRBV9	few	TRBJ2-3	NA